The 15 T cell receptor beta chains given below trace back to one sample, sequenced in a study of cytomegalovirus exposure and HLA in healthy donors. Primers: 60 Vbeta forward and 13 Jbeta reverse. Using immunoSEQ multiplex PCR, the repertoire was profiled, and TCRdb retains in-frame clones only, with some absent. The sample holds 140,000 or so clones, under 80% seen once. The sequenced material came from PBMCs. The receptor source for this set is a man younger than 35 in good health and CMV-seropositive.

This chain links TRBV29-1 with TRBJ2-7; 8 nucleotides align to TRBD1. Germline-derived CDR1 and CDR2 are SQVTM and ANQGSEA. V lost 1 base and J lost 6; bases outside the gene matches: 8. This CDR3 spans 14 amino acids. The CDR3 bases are TGCAGCGTTGAAGGGGGGACAGGATTTACCGAGCAGTACTTC. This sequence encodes CSVEGGTGFTEQYF.

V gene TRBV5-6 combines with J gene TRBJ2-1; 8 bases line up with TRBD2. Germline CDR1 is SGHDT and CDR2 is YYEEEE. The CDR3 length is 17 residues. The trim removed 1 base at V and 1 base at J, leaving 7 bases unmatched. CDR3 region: CASSLRTGGGSYNEQFF. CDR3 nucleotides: TGTGCCAGCAGCTTGAGGACCGGCGGGGGGTCCTACAATGAGCAGTTCTTC.

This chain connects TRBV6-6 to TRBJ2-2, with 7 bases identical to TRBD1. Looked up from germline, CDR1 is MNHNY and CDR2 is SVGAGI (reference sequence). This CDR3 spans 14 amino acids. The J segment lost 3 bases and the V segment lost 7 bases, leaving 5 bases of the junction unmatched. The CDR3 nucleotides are TGTGCCAGCACCAGGGGGACAGACACCGGGGAGCTGTTTTTT. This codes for CASTRGTDTGELFF.

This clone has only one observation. The CDR3 bases are TGCGCCAGCAGTGCGGGGGGATCCTACGAGCAGTACTTC. Translating it yields CASSAGGSYEQYF. The chain employs TRBV10-1 and TRBJ2-7; 7 nucleotides align to TRBD2. V lost 4 bases to trimming and J lost 1 base; unmatched junction nucleotides: 1. The germline V gene encodes CDR1 WNHNN and CDR2 SYGVQD (reference sequence). This CDR3 is 13 amino acids long.

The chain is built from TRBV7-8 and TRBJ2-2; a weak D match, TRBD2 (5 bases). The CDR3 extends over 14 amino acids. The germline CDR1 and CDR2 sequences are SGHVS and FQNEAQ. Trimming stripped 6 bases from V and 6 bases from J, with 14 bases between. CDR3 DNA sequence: TGTGCCAGCAGGCTAGCCCAGCCTGCCGGGGAGCTGTTTTTT. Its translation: CASRLAQPAGELFF.

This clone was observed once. The CDR3 is CASSLTGTGYEQYF. The CDR3 DNA is TGTGCCAGCAGCCTTACCGGGACAGGCTACGAGCAGTACTTC. V usage is TRBV5-5 and J usage is TRBJ2-7; TRBD1 aligns across 8 bases. The V gene end was trimmed by 4 bases and the J gene end by 3 bases; junction bases not matched to a gene: 6. CDR1 and CDR2 from the germline V gene are SGHKS and YYEKEE (reference sequence). The CDR3 totals 14 residues. The whole variable domain, filled in from reference TRBV5-5 and TRBJ2-7, reads DAGVTQSPTHLIKTRGQQVTLRCSPISGHKSVSWYQQVLGQGPQFIFQYYEKEERGRGNFPDRFSARQFPNYSSELNVNALLLGDSALYLCASSLTGTGYEQYFGPGTRLTVT.

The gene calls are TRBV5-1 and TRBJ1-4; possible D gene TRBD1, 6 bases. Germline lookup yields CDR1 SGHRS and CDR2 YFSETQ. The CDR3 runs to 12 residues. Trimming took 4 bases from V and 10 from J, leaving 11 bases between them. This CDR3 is CASSIDRLKLFF. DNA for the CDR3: TGCGCCAGCAGCATCGACAGGCTAAAACTGTTTTTT.

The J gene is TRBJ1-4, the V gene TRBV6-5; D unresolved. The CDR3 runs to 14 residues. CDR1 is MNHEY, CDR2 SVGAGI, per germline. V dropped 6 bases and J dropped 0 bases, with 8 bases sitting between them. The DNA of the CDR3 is TGTGCCAGCAGCGACAATCCAACTAATGAAAAACTGTTTTTT. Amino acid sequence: CASSDNPTNEKLFF.

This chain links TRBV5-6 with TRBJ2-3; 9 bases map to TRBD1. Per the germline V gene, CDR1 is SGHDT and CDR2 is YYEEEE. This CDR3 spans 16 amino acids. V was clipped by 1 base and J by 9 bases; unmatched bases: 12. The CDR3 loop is CASSLFSGTGTLTQYF. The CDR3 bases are TGTGCCAGCAGCTTGTTCTCCGGGACAGGGACTTTGACGCAGTATTTT.

CDR3 loop: CASSLEENEKLFF. The CDR3 region has the DNA TGTGCCAGCAGCCTAGAAGAAAATGAAAAACTGTTTTTT. The chain carries TRBV6-6 and TRBJ1-4; D call uncertain. V dropped 6 bases and J dropped 5 bases, with 10 bases sitting between them. The CDR3 has 13 residues. Per the germline V gene, CDR1 is MNHNY and CDR2 is SVGAGI (reference sequence).

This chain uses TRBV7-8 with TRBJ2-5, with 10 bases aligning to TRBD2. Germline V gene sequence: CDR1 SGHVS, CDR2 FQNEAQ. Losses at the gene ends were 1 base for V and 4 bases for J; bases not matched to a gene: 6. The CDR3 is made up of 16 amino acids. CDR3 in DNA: TGTGCCAGCAGCTTAGGGAGCGGGAGGGCCAGAGAGACCCAGTACTTC. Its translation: CASSLGSGRARETQYF.

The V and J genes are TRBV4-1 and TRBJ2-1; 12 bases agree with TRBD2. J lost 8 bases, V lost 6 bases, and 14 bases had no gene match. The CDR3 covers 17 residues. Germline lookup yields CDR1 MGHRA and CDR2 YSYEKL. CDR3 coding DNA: TGCGCCAGCAGGCCAAGTATATCTAGCGGGGGGGCGGATGAGCAGTTCTTC. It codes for CASRPSISSGGADEQFF.

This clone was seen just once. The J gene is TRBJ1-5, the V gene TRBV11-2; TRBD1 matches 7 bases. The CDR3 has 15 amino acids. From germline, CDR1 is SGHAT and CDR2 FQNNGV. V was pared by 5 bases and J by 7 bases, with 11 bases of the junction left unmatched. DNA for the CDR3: TGTGCCAGCAGCCCTAATAGGGGGCGTCGACAGCCCCAGCATTTT. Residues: CASSPNRGRRQPQHF. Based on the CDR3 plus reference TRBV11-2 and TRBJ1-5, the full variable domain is EAGVAQSPRYKIIEKRQSVAFWCNPISGHATLYWYQQILGQGPKLLIQFQNNGVVDDSQLPKDRFSAERLKGVDSTLKIQPAKLEDSAVYLCASSPNRGRRQPQHFGDGTRLSIL.

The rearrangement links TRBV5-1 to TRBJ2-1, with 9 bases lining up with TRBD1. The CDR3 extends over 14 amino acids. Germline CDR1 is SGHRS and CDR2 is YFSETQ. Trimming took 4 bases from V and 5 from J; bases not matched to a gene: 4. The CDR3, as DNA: TGCGCCAGCAGCCCAAGGACAGGGGACAATGAGCAGTTCTTC. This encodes CASSPRTGDNEQFF.

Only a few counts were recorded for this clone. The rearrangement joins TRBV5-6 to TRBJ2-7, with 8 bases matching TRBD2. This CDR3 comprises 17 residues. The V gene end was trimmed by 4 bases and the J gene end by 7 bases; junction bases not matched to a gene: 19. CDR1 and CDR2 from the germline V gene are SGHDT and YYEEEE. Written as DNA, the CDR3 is TGTGCCAGCAGCGCTGGGAGACTAGCGAATCTCCCCCGGGAGCAGTACTTC. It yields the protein CASSAGRLANLPREQYF. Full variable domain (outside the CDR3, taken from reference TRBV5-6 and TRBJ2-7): DAGVTQSPTHLIKTRGQQVTLRCSPKSGHDTVSWYQQALGQGPQFIFQYYEEEERQRGNFPDRFSGHQFPNYSSELNVNALLLGDSALYLCASSAGRLANLPREQYFGPGTRLTVT.